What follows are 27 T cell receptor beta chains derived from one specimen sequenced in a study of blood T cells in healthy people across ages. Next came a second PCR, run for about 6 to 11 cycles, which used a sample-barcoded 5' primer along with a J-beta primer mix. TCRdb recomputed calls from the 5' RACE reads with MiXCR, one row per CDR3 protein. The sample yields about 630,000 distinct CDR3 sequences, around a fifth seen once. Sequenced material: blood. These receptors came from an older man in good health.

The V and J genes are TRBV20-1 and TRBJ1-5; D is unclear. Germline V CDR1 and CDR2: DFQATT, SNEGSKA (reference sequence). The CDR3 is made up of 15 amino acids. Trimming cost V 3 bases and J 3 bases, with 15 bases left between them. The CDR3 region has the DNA TGCAGTGCTAGTCAAGGCAGGCAGGACAATCAGCCCCAGCATTTT. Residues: CSASQGRQDNQPQHF.

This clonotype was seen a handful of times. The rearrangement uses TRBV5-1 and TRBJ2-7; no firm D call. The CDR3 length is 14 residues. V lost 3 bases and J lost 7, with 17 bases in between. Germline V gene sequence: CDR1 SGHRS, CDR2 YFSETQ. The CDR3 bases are TGCGCCAGCAGCTCTTTGACGGATTCTAAGGAGCAGTACTTC. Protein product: CASSSLTDSKEQYF. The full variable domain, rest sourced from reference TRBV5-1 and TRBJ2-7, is KAGVTQTPRYLIKTRGQQVTLSCSPISGHRSVSWYQQTPGQGLQFLFEYFSETQRNKGNFPGRFSGRQFSNSRSEMNVSTLELGDSALYLCASSSLTDSKEQYFGPGTRLTVT.

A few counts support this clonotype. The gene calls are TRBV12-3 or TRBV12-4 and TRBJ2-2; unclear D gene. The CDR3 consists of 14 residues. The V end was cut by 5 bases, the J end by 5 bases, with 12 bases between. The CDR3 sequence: CASSHRTTTGELFF. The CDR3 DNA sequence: TGTGCCAGCAGTCACCGTACGACGACCGGGGAGCTGTTTTTT.

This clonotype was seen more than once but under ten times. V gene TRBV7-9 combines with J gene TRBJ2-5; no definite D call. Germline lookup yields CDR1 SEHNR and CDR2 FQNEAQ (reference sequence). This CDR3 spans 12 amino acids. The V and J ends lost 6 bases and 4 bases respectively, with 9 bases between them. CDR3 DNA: TGTGCCAGCAGTTATATTCCAGAGACCCAGTACTTC. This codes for CASSYIPETQYF.

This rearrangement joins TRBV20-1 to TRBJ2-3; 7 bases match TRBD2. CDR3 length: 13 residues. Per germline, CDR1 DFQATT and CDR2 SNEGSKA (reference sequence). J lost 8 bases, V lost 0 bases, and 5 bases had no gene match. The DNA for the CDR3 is TGCAGTGCTAGAGATGGGACTACTATTACGCAGTATTTT. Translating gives CSARDGTTITQYF.

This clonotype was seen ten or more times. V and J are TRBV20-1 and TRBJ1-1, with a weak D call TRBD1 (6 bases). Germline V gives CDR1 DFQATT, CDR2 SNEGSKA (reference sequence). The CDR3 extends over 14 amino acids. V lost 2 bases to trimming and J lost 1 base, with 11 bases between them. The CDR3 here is CSARYGRGNTEAFF. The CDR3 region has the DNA TGCAGTGCTAGATACGGCAGGGGGAACACTGAAGCTTTCTTT.

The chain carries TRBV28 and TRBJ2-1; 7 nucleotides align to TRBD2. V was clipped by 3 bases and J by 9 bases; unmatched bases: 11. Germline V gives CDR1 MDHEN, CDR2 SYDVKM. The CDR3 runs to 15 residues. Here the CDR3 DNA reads TGTGCCAGCAGTTTGGGGGGGAGTGGGGTTTTTGAGCAGTTCTTC. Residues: CASSLGGSGVFEQFF.

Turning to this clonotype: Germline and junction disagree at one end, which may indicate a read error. Here the CDR3 reads CASSQGTGLYSPLYF. Here the CDR3 DNA reads TGTGCCAGCAGCCAAGGGACAGGGTTGTATTCACCCCTCTACTTT. The chain carries TRBV11-2 and TRBJ1-6; TRBD1 matches at 9 bases. In germline, CDR1 is SGHAT, CDR2 FQNNGV. The CDR3 covers 15 residues.

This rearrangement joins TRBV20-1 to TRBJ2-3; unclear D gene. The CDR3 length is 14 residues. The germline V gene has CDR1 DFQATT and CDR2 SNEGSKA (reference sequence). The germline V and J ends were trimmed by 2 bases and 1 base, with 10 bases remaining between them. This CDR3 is CSARPPRGTDTQYF. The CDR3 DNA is TGCAGTGCTAGACCTCCGAGAGGCACAGATACGCAGTATTTT.

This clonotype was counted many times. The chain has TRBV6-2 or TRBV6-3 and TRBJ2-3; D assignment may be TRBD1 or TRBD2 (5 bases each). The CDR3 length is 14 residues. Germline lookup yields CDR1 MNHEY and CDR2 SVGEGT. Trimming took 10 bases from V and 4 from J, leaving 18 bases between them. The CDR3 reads CATTGTTLPDTQYF. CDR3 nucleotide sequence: TGTGCCACCACCGGGACCACACTCCCAGATACGCAGTATTTT.

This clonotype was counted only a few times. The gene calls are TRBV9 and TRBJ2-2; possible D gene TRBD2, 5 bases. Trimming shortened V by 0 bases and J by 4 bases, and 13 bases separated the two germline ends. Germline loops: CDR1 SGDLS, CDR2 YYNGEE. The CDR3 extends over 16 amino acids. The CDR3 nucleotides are TGTGCCAGCAGCGTAGCCGGACTGCCGATCACCGGGGAGCTGTTTTTT. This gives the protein CASSVAGLPITGELFF.

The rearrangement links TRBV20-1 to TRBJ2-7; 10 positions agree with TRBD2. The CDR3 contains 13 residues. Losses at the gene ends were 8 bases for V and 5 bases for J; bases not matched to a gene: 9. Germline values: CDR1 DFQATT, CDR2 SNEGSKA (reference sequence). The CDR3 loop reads CSKRWLAGDEQYF. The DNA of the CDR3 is TGCAGTAAAAGGTGGCTAGCGGGAGACGAGCAGTACTTC.

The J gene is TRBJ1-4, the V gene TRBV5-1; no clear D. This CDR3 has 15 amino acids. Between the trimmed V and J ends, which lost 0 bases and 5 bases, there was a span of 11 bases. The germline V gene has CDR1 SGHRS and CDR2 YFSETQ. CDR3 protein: CASSLVGSSNEKLFF. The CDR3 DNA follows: TGCGCCAGCAGCTTGGTTGGCTCCTCCAATGAAAAACTGTTTTTT.

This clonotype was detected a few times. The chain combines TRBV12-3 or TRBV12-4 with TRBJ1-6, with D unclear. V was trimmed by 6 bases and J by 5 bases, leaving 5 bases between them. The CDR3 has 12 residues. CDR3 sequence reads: CASRVHNSPLHF. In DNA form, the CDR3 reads TGTGCCAGCAGGGTTCATAATTCACCCCTCCACTTT.

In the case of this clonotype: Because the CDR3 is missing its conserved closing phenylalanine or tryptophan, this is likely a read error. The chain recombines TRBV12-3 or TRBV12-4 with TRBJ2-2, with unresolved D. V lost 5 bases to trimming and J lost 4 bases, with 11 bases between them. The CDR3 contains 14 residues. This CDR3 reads CASSPRAATGELFL. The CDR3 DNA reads TGTGCCAGCAGTCCAAGGGCGGCCACCGGGGAGCTGTTTCTT.

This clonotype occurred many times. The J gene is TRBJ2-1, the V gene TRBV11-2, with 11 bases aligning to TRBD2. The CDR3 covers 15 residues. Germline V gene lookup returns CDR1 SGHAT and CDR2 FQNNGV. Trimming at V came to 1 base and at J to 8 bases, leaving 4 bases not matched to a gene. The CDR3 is CASSLGLAGGYEQFF. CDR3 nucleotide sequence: TGTGCCAGCAGCTTAGGCCTAGCGGGAGGATATGAGCAGTTCTTC.

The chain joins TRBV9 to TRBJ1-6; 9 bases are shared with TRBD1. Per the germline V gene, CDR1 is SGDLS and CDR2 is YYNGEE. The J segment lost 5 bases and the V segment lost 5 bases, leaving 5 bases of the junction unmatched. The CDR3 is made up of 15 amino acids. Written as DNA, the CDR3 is TGTGCCAGCAGGGGAAGGACAGGGGATAATTCACCCCTCCACTTT. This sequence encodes CASRGRTGDNSPLHF.

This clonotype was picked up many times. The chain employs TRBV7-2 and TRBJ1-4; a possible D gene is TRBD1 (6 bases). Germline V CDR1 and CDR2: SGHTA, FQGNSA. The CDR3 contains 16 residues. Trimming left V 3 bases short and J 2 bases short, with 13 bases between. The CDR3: CASSLHGGGTNEKLFF. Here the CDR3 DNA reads TGTGCCAGCAGCTTGCACGGGGGGGGCACTAATGAAAAACTGTTTTTT.

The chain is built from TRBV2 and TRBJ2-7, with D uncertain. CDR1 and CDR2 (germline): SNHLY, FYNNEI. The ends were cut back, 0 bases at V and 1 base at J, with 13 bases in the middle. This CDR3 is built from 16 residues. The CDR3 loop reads CASSEAQGYESYEQYF. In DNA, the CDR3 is TGTGCCAGCAGTGAAGCGCAAGGGTACGAATCCTACGAGCAGTACTTC.

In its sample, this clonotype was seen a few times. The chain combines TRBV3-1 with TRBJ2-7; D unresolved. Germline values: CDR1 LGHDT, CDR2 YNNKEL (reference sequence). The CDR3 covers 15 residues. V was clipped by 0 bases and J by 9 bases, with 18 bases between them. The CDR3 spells CASSQDTVSSLRQYF. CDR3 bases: TGTGCCAGCAGCCAAGATACGGTCAGCTCCCTACGGCAGTACTTC.

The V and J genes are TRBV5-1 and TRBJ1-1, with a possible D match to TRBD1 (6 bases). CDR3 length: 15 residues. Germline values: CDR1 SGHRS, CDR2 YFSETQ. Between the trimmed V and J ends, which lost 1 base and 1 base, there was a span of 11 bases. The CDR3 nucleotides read TGCGCCAGCAGCTTGATCCCAGGGGAGAACACTGAAGCTTTCTTT. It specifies CASSLIPGENTEAFF. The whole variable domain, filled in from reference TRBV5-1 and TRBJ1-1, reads KAGVTQTPRYLIKTRGQQVTLSCSPISGHRSVSWYQQTPGQGLQFLFEYFSETQRNKGNFPGRFSGRQFSNSRSEMNVSTLELGDSALYLCASSLIPGENTEAFFGQGTRLTVV.

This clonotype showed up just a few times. The CDR3 sequence is CASRVLYGGGELFF. DNA for the CDR3: TGTGCCAGCAGGGTTCTATATGGTGGCGGGGAGCTGTTTTTT. V is TRBV6-5 and J is TRBJ2-2; D ambiguous. The germline V gene encodes CDR1 MNHEY and CDR2 SVGAGI. CDR3 length: 14 residues. Deletions cut 6 bases from V and 7 bases from J, with 15 bases between.

CDR3 amino acids: CASSLQPGLAGPDTQYF. The CDR3 nucleotides are TGCGCCAGCAGCCTACAACCTGGACTAGCGGGACCAGATACGCAGTATTTT. The V gene is TRBV4-1, the J gene TRBJ2-3; 12 nucleotides line up with TRBD2. V lost 4 bases, J lost 4 bases, and 9 bases stayed unmatched. The CDR3 consists of 17 residues. Germline V gives CDR1 MGHRA, CDR2 YSYEKL.

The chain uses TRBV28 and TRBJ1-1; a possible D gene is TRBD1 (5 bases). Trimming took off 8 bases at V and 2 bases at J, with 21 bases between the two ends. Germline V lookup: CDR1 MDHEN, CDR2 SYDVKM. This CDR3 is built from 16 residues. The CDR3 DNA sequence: TGTGCCAGCTTTACCCAGGGCTTTCTCATAAACACTGAAGCTTTCTTT. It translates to CASFTQGFLINTEAFF.

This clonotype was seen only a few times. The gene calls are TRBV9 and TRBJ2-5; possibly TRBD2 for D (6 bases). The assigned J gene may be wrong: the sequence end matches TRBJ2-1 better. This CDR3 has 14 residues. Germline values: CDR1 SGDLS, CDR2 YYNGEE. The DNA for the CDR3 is TGTGCCAGCAGCGTAGGGGGGACTCTCAATGAGCAGTTCTTC. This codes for CASSVGGTLNEQFF.

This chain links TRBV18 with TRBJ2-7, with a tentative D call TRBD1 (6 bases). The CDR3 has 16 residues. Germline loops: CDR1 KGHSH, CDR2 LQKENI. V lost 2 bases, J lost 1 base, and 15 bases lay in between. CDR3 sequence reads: CASSPGRAGASYEQYF. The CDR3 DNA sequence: TGTGCCAGCTCACCAGGAAGGGCAGGGGCATCCTACGAGCAGTACTTC.

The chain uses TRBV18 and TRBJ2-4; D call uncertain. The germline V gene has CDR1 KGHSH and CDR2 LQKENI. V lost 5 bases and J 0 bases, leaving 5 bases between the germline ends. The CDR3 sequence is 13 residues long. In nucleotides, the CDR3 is TGTGCCAGCTCATCCACAGCCAAAAACATTCAGTACTTC. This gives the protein CASSSTAKNIQYF.